The rows below give T cell receptor beta chains drawn from one sample of a study of cytomegalovirus exposure and HLA in healthy donors. Method: immunoSEQ multiplex PCR; TCRdb's copy keeps in-frame clones and lacks some. The sample carries about 140,000 clones, 70% to 90% recorded once. The sample taken for sequencing was PBMCs. The receptors were gathered from a woman in her forties in good health and CMV-seronegative. Each CDR3 is given with its conserved first and last residue. D genes are given only for firm matches. The size of a clone is reported for some rows only, either as once, few or many, or as a class for expanded clones.

j_gene	v_gene	abundance	d_gene	CDR3aa	CDR3nt
TRBJ2-3	TRBV5-4	few	TRBD1	CASRVTGGDTQYF	TGTGCCAGCAGGGTAACAGGGGGAGATACGCAGTATTTT
TRBJ1-4	TRBV11-3	.	TRBD1	CASSRDSRNEKLFF	TGTGCCAGCAGCCGGGACAGCCGTAATGAAAAACTGTTTTTT
TRBJ2-3	TRBV4-3	.	.	CASSQDPRAKDTQYF	TGCGCCAGCAGCCAGGACCCCAGGGCGAAAGATACGCAGTATTTT
TRBJ2-1	TRBV18	few	TRBD2	CASSPPASGGSSEQFF	TGTGCCAGCTCACCACCCGCTAGCGGGGGGTCAAGTGAGCAGTTCTTC
TRBJ2-7	TRBV11-3	few	TRBD1	CASSLLAGGEYEQYF	TGTGCCAGCAGCTTATTAGCAGGGGGTGAATACGAGCAGTACTTC
TRBJ1-5	TRBV6-1	.	.	CASMRNQPQHF	TGTGCCAGCATGAGGAATCAGCCCCAGCATTTT
TRBJ2-3	TRBV7-2	.	.	CASSPTHTQYF	TGTGCCAGCAGCCCCACTCATACGCAGTATTTT
TRBJ1-4	TRBV5-8	.	TRBD1	CASSGDRGWGKLFF	TGTGCCAGCAGCGGCGACAGGGGCTGGGGAAAACTGTTTTTT
TRBJ1-5	TRBV7-2	once	.	CASSRQMGGAGQPQHF	TGTGCCAGCAGCCGCCAAATGGGAGGGGCTGGACAGCCCCAGCATTTT
TRBJ2-2	TRBV30	.	.	CAWSTGWPGELFF	TGTGCCTGGAGCACAGGTTGGCCCGGGGAGCTGTTTTTT
TRBJ2-7	TRBV19	once	TRBD1	CASSAGFSGTGGYEQYF	TGTGCCAGTAGTGCAGGTTTCTCCGGGACAGGGGGTTACGAGCAGTACTTC
TRBJ2-3	TRBV20-1	.	.	CSASHGDTQYF	TGCAGTGCTAGTCATGGCGATACGCAGTATTTT
TRBJ2-7	TRBV7-9	.	.	CASSQTSYEQYF	TGTGCCAGCAGCCAGACATCCTACGAGCAGTACTTC
TRBJ1-2	TRBV9	.	.	CASSVAFTDYGYTF	TGTGCCAGCAGCGTAGCATTCACGGACTATGGCTACACCTTC
TRBJ2-7	TRBV6-6	few	TRBD1	CASSRQGSYEQYF	TGTGCCAGCAGCCGACAGGGGTCCTACGAGCAGTACTTC
TRBJ2-1	TRBV10-2	.	.	CASSFTRAYNEQFF	TGCGCCAGCAGTTTCACTCGTGCCTACAATGAGCAGTTCTTC
TRBJ2-1	TRBV29-1	.	TRBD2	CSALGGGREYYNEQFF	TGCAGCGCGCTGGGTGGCGGGAGGGAGTACTACAATGAGCAGTTCTTC
TRBJ2-7	TRBV12-2	.	.	CASRFQGGTYEQYF	TGTGCAAGTCGCTTTCAGGGAGGGACATACGAGCAGTACTTC
TRBJ2-4	TRBV5-1	.	TRBD1	CASSLITGAGKGIQYF	TGCGCCAGCAGCTTGATCACAGGGGCCGGTAAGGGCATTCAGTACTTC
TRBJ2-7	TRBV11-2	.	TRBD2	CASSSQRTSVYEQYF	TGTGCCAGCAGCTCCCAGAGGACTAGCGTTTACGAGCAGTACTTC
TRBJ2-2	TRBV10-3	.	TRBD1	CAISRTGGEGGELFF	TGTGCCATCAGTCGGACAGGGGGCGAAGGCGGGGAGCTGTTTTTT
TRBJ2-7	TRBV5-4	.	TRBD2	CASSLSASGPYEQYF	TGTGCCAGCAGCTTATCGGCTAGCGGGCCCTACGAGCAGTACTTC
TRBJ2-5	TRBV7-6	.	TRBD2	CASSSELGTSGEGTQYF	TGTGCCAGCAGCTCGGAGCTAGGGACTAGCGGGGAAGGGACCCAGTACTTC
TRBJ2-7	TRBV5-5	.	.	CASSLGLGAGYEQYF	TGTGCCAGCAGCCTAGGACTGGGGGCCGGCTACGAGCAGTACTTC
TRBJ1-3	TRBV6-5	.	.	CATREASGNTIYF	TGTGCCACCCGAGAGGCCTCTGGAAACACCATATATTTT
TRBJ2-2	TRBV7-9	.	TRBD1	CASSWQTGWSTSNTGELFF	TGTGCCAGCAGCTGGCAGACAGGGTGGTCGACTTCGAACACCGGGGAGCTGTTTTTT
TRBJ2-1	TRBV19	.	.	CASSPTNLDPRGIF	TGTGCCAGTAGCCCAACCAATCTGGATCCTCGGGGGATCTTC
TRBJ2-1	TRBV9	.	.	CASREEGAGYNEQFF	TGTGCCAGCAGGGAGGAGGGGGCGGGGTACAATGAGCAGTTCTTC
TRBJ1-6	TRBV25-1	.	.	CASRQNSPLHF	TGTGCCAGCAGGCAGAACTCACCCCTCCACTTT
TRBJ1-5	TRBV4-1	.	TRBD1	CASSHGQGPPGPQHF	TGCGCCAGCAGCCATGGACAGGGCCCTCCGGGGCCCCAGCATTTT
TRBJ2-7	TRBV11-2	.	TRBD1	CASSSGQGKGYEQYF	TGTGCCAGCAGCTCAGGACAGGGTAAGGGGTACGAGCAGTACTTC
TRBJ2-7	TRBV7-2	.	TRBD2	CASSLTLAGVSYEQYF	TGTGCCAGCAGCTTAACCTTAGCGGGTGTCTCCTACGAGCAGTACTTC
TRBJ1-5	TRBV19	.	TRBD1	CASSGTGSYRPQHF	TGTGCCAGTAGTGGGACAGGATCGTATCGGCCCCAGCATTTT
TRBJ1-2	TRBV2	.	TRBD1	CAGGRRVSGDRAEANYGYTF	TGTGCCGGCGGGAGGAGAGTGTCCGGGGACAGAGCAGAAGCTAACTATGGCTACACCTTC
TRBJ1-2	TRBV7-9	.	.	CSSSRRIDGRDGYTF	TGTTCCAGCAGCCGACGAATCGACGGGAGAGATGGCTACACCTTC
TRBJ1-2	TRBV25-1	.	TRBD1	CASSETGGVGGYTF	TGTGCCAGCAGCGAAACAGGGGGCGTTGGTGGCTACACCTTC
TRBJ2-2	TRBV6-5	.	TRBD2	CASSSLAGGIGELFF	TGTGCCAGCAGTTCCTTAGCGGGAGGTATCGGGGAGCTGTTTTTT
TRBJ2-7	TRBV9	.	TRBD2	CASSVDGGGRAEQYF	TGTGCCAGCAGCGTAGACGGGGGGGGCCGGGCCGAGCAGTACTTC
TRBJ2-7	TRBV4-2	.	TRBD2	CASSQVPTAGGVYEQYF	TGTGCCAGCAGCCAAGTCCCGACGGCGGGAGGGGTATACGAGCAGTACTTC
TRBJ2-7	TRBV5-1	.	.	CASSLGRTAGYEQYF	TGCGCCAGCAGCTTGGGTCGGACAGCAGGATACGAGCAGTACTTC
TRBJ2-3	TRBV11-3	.	TRBD2	CASSLSGGGADTQYF	TGTGCCAGCAGCTTATCGGGAGGGGGGGCAGATACGCAGTATTTT
TRBJ2-5	TRBV2	.	.	CASSGVGGGRQETQYF	TGTGCCAGCAGTGGGGTAGGCGGGGGCCGACAAGAGACCCAGTACTTC
TRBJ2-1	TRBV5-8	.	.	CASSLDISTYNEQFF	TGTGCCAGCAGCCTGGACATCAGTACCTACAATGAGCAGTTCTTC
TRBJ1-2	TRBV7-9	.	.	CASSFGTGGYTF	TGTGCCAGCAGCTTTGGGACTGGTGGCTACACCTTC
TRBJ1-2	TRBV19	.	TRBD1	CASMGQVFADITF	TGTGCCAGCATGGGACAGGTCTTTGCTGACATAACCTTC
TRBJ1-4	TRBV30	.	.	CAWSVVSGDNEKLFF	TGTGCCTGGAGTGTAGTTTCAGGGGATAATGAAAAACTGTTTTTT
TRBJ2-7	TRBV5-1	once	TRBD2	CASSFSSGGEQYF	TGCGCCAGCAGTTTCTCCTCGGGGGGCGAGCAGTACTTC
TRBJ2-7	TRBV9	.	TRBD2	CASSAVGSGDYEQYF	TGTGCCAGCAGCGCCGTAGGAAGCGGGGACTACGAGCAGTACTTC
TRBJ1-2	TRBV10-1	few	TRBD1	CASKSTGQGYGYTF	TGCGCCAGCAAGTCCACAGGACAGGGGTATGGCTACACCTTC
TRBJ2-1	TRBV9	.	.	CASSVETGGQFF	TGTGCCAGCAGCGTAGAGACTGGAGGGCAGTTCTTC
TRBJ2-7	TRBV6-1	.	TRBD2	CASSEEGLVGLEQYF	TGTGCCAGCAGTGAAGAAGGACTAGTAGGGCTCGAGCAGTACTTC
TRBJ2-7	TRBV7-8	.	.	CASSLDDYVSYEQYF	TGTGCCAGCAGCCTTGATGACTACGTCTCCTACGAGCAGTACTTC
TRBJ1-2	TRBV9	.	.	CASSVDISNYGYTF	TGTGCCAGCAGCGTAGACATATCTAACTATGGCTACACCTTC
TRBJ2-7	TRBV7-3	.	.	CASSFLVREEDYEQYF	TGTGCCAGCAGCTTTCTGGTCAGGGAGGAAGACTACGAGCAGTACTTC
TRBJ1-4	TRBV4-1	.	.	CASSQDRGVNEKLFF	TGCGCCAGCAGCCAAGATCGCGGAGTTAATGAAAAACTGTTTTTT
TRBJ1-4	TRBV5-4	few	TRBD1	CASSLQGADFEKLFF	TGTGCCAGCAGCTTGCAGGGGGCGGACTTTGAAAAACTGTTTTTT
TRBJ1-2	TRBV30	.	.	CAWSAAGIGYTF	TGTGCCTGGAGTGCTGCAGGGATCGGCTACACCTTC
TRBJ2-7	TRBV2	once	.	CASSLTDYEQYF	TGTGCCAGCAGTCTGACAGACTACGAGCAGTACTTC
TRBJ1-4	TRBV10-2	.	TRBD1	CASSEGTGVYEKLFF	TGCGCCAGCAGTGAGGGCACAGGGGTGTATGAAAAACTGTTTTTT
TRBJ1-5	TRBV18	.	.	CASSWESNQPQHF	TGTGCCAGCTCATGGGAGAGCAATCAGCCCCAGCATTTT